This record concerns one TCR beta chain sequence. Its antigen is unidentified. Treatment reported: approximately 9-day PBMC culture with coronavirus spike peptide pools or control peptides (ViraFEST assay). The source of the sample is a study of vaccination and CD4 T cells after COVID-19. Study-wide points: It was observed that, in convalescent patients, a median about 90% of reactive clones arose only post-vaccination.

J was trimmed by 7 bases and V by 4 bases; bases with no gene match: 16. The CDR3 loop spans 17 amino acids. Looked up from germline, CDR1 is MNHEY and CDR2 is SVGAGI. Oncomine TCR Beta short-read sequencing was applied to DNA from cultured CD4+ T cells. TCRdb independently ran MiXCR on the PCR reads; one entry per CDR3 protein. The sample consists of roughly 4,200 distinct CDR3 sequences, 20% of them appearing once. The rearrangement joins TRBV6-5 to TRBJ2-5; 9 bases are a match to TRBD1. This TCR was sampled from a human donor who had recovered from COVID-19. The sequenced sample was CD4+ T cells from blood, cultured in vitro. CDR3 nucleotide sequence: TGTGCCAGCAGTTCTTTTGTACAACTGGACAGGGGCGCGACCCAGTACTTC. It yields the protein CASSSFVQLDRGATQYF.